A single sample is the source of the 26 T cell receptor beta chains below, sequenced in a study of response to subunit inactivated influenza vaccine. TCRdb fed the RT-PCR reads into MiXCR, producing one record per CDR3 protein. Counted here are around 570,000 distinct CDR3 sequences, around 8% occurring once; the ten biggest clones make up about an eighth. Material: PBMCs from blood, obtained less than 30 months after vaccination. These receptor sequences come from a man in his fifties or sixties who received an inactivated influenza vaccine.

This chain links TRBV5-6 with TRBJ2-1, with 12 bases lining up with TRBD1. The germline V gene encodes CDR1 SGHDT and CDR2 YYEEEE. V was pared by 4 bases and J by 8 bases, with 4 bases of the junction left unmatched. CDR3 length: 14 residues. The CDR3 sequence is CASSDGTGGHEQFF. The CDR3 nucleotides read TGTGCCAGCAGCGACGGGACAGGGGGCCATGAGCAGTTCTTC.

Comment on this clonotype: Since a much larger clone is just one base distant, this may be a read error. The chain links TRBV7-2 to TRBJ2-6; D possibly uses TRBD1 or TRBD2 (5 bases each). CDR1 is SGHTA and CDR2 is FQGNSA in the germline V gene. The CDR3 has 20 amino acids. The CDR3 DNA is TGTGCCAGCAGCTTAGCAGCGTTGGCAGGACTCCTCTCTGGGGCCGACGTCCTGACTTTC. Its translation: CASSLAALAGLLSGADVLTF.

The table lists this clonotype with many counts. V usage is TRBV7-9 and J usage is TRBJ1-1; 7 nucleotides match TRBD1. J lost 4 bases, V lost 5 bases, and 16 bases had no gene match. The V gene's germline CDR1 is SEHNR and CDR2 FQNEAQ (reference sequence). This CDR3 has 17 amino acids. The CDR3 bases are TGTGCCAGCAGCCCGAGGACAGGCAACCTGTTATTCACTGAAGCTTTCTTT. Translated, it gives CASSPRTGNLLFTEAFF.

A word on this clonotype: This could be a read error, since a much larger clone is one nucleotide away. The chain recombines TRBV3-1 with TRBJ2-1; D remains ambiguous. CDR3 size: 15 residues. Germline V gene data show CDR1 as LGHDT and CDR2 as YNNKEL (reference sequence). CDR3 residues: CACSQRLSSYNEQFF. The CDR3 DNA reads TGTGCCTGCAGCCAGAGGTTAAGCTCCTACAATGAGCAGTTCTTC.

This clonotype came up a few times. The chain links TRBV3-1 to TRBJ2-3, with unresolved D. The CDR3 is made up of 15 amino acids. Looked up from germline, CDR1 is LGHDT and CDR2 is YNNKEL (reference sequence). The germline V and J ends were trimmed by 3 bases and 0 bases, with 10 bases remaining between them. CDR3 DNA sequence: TGTGCCAGCAGCCATATGACGGATAGCACAGATACGCAGTATTTT. Protein product: CASSHMTDSTDTQYF.

This clonotype appeared a few times. The chain links TRBV7-2 to TRBJ2-1; the D call may be TRBD1 or TRBD2 (7 bases each). V dropped 1 base and J dropped 9 bases, with 16 bases sitting between them. The CDR3 has 15 residues. Germline V gene lookup returns CDR1 SGHTA and CDR2 FQGNSA. Here the CDR3 reads CASSLVGGGVPEQFF. The DNA for the CDR3 is TGTGCCAGCAGCTTAGTGGGAGGGGGCGTTCCTGAGCAGTTCTTC.

The chain links TRBV2 to TRBJ1-1, with 9 bases matching TRBD1. The CDR3 runs 14 residues. V gave up 7 bases and J gave up 4 bases; unmatched junction bases: 7. The V gene's germline CDR1 is SNHLY and CDR2 FYNNEI. CDR3 in amino acids: CASIVDRGGTEAFF. CDR3 nucleotide sequence: TGTGCCAGCATCGTGGACAGGGGTGGCACTGAAGCTTTCTTT.

The V call is TRBV28, the J call TRBJ2-3, with D perhaps TRBD1 or TRBD2 (6 bases each). V was cut by 4 bases and J by 10 bases, with 24 bases left in between. This CDR3 contains 16 residues. Per germline, CDR1 MDHEN and CDR2 SYDVKM. CDR3 region: CASSSPRARGLPSQYF. CDR3 DNA sequence: TGTGCCAGCAGTTCTCCCCGAGCCCGGGGGCTTCCGTCGCAGTATTTT. The whole variable domain, remainder taken from reference TRBV28 and TRBJ2-3, is DVKVTQSSRYLVKRTGEKVFLECVQDMDHENMFWYRQDPGLGLRLIYFSYDVKMKEKGDIPEGYSVSREKKERFSLILESASTNQTSMYLCASSSPRARGLPSQYFGPGTRLTVL.

This clonotype was seen many times. The chain couples TRBV7-2 to TRBJ2-7; TRBD1 might be the D (6 bases). V lost 4 bases, J lost 3 bases, and 16 bases lay in between. CDR1 is SGHTA and CDR2 is FQGNSA in the germline V gene. The CDR3 spans 15 residues. This CDR3 reads CASSSSARGFYEQYF. CDR3 nucleotides: TGTGCCAGCAGCTCCTCGGCCAGGGGATTCTACGAGCAGTACTTC.

This clonotype was observed a handful of times. DNA for the CDR3: TGTGCCGCATCCGGGACGGGGGTTAATGAGCAGTTCTTC. This codes for CAASGTGVNEQFF. This chain uses TRBV15 with TRBJ2-1, with D possibly being TRBD2 (6 bases). The V gene's germline CDR1 is LNHNV and CDR2 YYDKDF (reference sequence). Trimming left V 11 bases short and J 7 bases short, with 18 bases between. The CDR3 is 13 residues long. Full variable domain (outside the CDR3, taken from reference TRBV15 and TRBJ2-1): DAMVIQNPRYQVTQFGKPVTLSCSQTLNHNVMYWYQQKSSQAPKLLFHYYDKDFNNEADTPDNFQSRRPNTSFCFLDIRSPGLGDTAMYLCAASGTGVNEQFFGPGTRLTVL.

Only a few counts were recorded for this clonotype. The rearrangement uses TRBV7-6 and TRBJ2-5; 11 positions agree with TRBD2. V shed 2 bases, J shed 1 base, and the junction held 6 bases outside the gene matches. The CDR3 totals 17 residues. Germline V gene sequence: CDR1 SGHVS, CDR2 FNYEAQ. CDR3 DNA: TGTGCCAGCAGCTTAAGGGGGACTAGCGGTTTCCAAGAGACCCAGTACTTC. Encoded protein: CASSLRGTSGFQETQYF.

This chain joins TRBV29-1 and TRBJ2-3; 9 bases line up with TRBD1. The trim removed 5 bases at V and 2 bases at J, leaving 8 bases unmatched. This CDR3 region has 15 residues. Germline CDR1 and CDR2: SQVTM and ANQGSEA. The CDR3 DNA reads as TGCAGCGTTCAAGCCGGGACAGGGAACACAGATACGCAGTATTTT. Residues: CSVQAGTGNTDTQYF.

This chain joins TRBV7-9 and TRBJ2-1, with 7 bases lining up with TRBD2. CDR1 and CDR2 (germline): SEHNR, FQNEAQ (reference sequence). This CDR3 is built from 15 residues. The junction had 13 bases not matched to a gene; V was cut back by 6 bases and J by 8 bases. Written as DNA, the CDR3 is TGTGCCAGCAGTGTGGGAGGGCCTATTTTCGATGAGCAGTTCTTC. It codes for CASSVGGPIFDEQFF.

This clonotype was counted many times. The chain employs TRBV15 and TRBJ2-3; TRBD1 agrees at 10 bases. Trimming cost V 3 bases and J 3 bases; bases outside gene matches: 3. The CDR3 runs 15 residues. Germline V gene data show CDR1 as LNHNV and CDR2 as YYDKDF (reference sequence). The CDR3 region is CATSRRQGATDTQYF. CDR3 DNA: TGTGCCACCAGCAGGAGACAGGGGGCAACAGATACGCAGTATTTT.

This clonotype was picked up many times. V is TRBV20-1 and J is TRBJ2-7, with 8 bases lining up with TRBD1. The CDR3 length is 13 residues. Germline V CDR1 and CDR2: DFQATT, SNEGSKA (reference sequence). The J segment lost 2 bases and the V segment lost 3 bases, leaving 3 bases of the junction unmatched. For the CDR3, the DNA is TGCAGTGCTAGGCAGGGGGCCCCCTACGAGCAGTACTTC. Residues: CSARQGAPYEQYF.

The CDR3 is CAGAQAPQETQYF. The CDR3 DNA reads TGTGCCGGGGCCCAGGCGCCCCAAGAGACCCAGTACTTC. J is TRBJ2-5 and V is TRBV7-2; weak D call: TRBD1 (5 bases). Germline CDR1 and CDR2: SGHTA and FQGNSA. Deletions cut 11 bases from V and 1 base from J, with 14 bases between. There are 13 residues in the CDR3. Full variable domain (outside the CDR3, taken from reference TRBV7-2 and TRBJ2-5): GAGVSQSPSNKVTEKGKDVELRCDPISGHTALYWYRQSLGQGLEFLIYFQGNSAPDKSGLPSDRFSAERTGGSVSTLTIQRTQQEDSAVYLCAGAQAPQETQYFGPGTRLLVL.

This clonotype appeared many times. The chain carries TRBV9 and TRBJ1-4; no reliable D call. The germline V gene has CDR1 SGDLS and CDR2 YYNGEE. The CDR3 runs to 14 residues. V lost 4 bases to trimming and J lost 7 bases, with 14 bases between them. CDR3 protein: CASSTTLGGEKLFF. The CDR3 DNA sequence: TGTGCCAGCAGCACCACACTAGGAGGTGAAAAACTGTTTTTT.

The V call is TRBV10-3, the J call TRBJ1-3, with 7 bases that match TRBD1. The germline CDR1 and CDR2 sequences are ENHRY and SYGVKD. The length of the CDR3 is 15 residues. Losses at the gene ends were 2 bases for V and 2 bases for J; bases not matched to a gene: 3. The DNA of the CDR3 is TGTGCCATCAGTGAGATGGGACAGACTGGAAACACCATATATTTT. This gives the protein CAISEMGQTGNTIYF.

There are a few counts of this clonotype. The CDR3: CATSREISGQETQYF. DNA of the CDR3: TGTGCCACCAGCAGGGAGATTAGCGGGCAAGAGACCCAGTACTTC. The J gene is TRBJ2-5, the V gene TRBV15; 7 nucleotides line up with TRBD2. The CDR3 runs to 15 residues. The germline V gene has CDR1 LNHNV and CDR2 YYDKDF (reference sequence). Unmatched junction bases numbered 6, after V lost 3 bases and J lost 2 bases.

The J gene is TRBJ1-1, the V gene TRBV12-3 or TRBV12-4; D gene uncertain. The germline V and J ends were trimmed by 2 bases and 1 base, with 8 bases remaining between them. The CDR3 length is 14 residues. For the CDR3, the DNA is TGTGCCAGCAGTTTACGGGCGGGGAACACTGAAGCTTTCTTT. Translated: CASSLRAGNTEAFF.

This clonotype has a count of ten or more. The gene calls are TRBV3-1 and TRBJ1-4, with D unclear. The CDR3 runs 15 residues. The ends were cut back, 4 bases at V and 2 bases at J, with 11 bases in the middle. Germline-derived CDR1 and CDR2 are LGHDT and YNNKEL (reference sequence). In DNA form, the CDR3 reads TGTGCCAGCAGCCCGGGAGGTTCGACTAATGAAAAACTGTTTTTT. It is translated as CASSPGGSTNEKLFF.

This clonotype was recorded a few times. The V call is TRBV5-1, the J call TRBJ2-1, with 11 positions matching TRBD2. Germline V CDR1 and CDR2: SGHRS, YFSETQ. The V segment lost 3 bases and the J segment 4 bases; nucleotides outside the gene matches: 18. CDR3 length equals 20 residues. CDR3 bases: TGCGCCAGCAGCTCGCCGGAGATAGCGGGGGGGCCGAGGCTTTACAATGAGCAGTTCTTC. Encoded protein: CASSSPEIAGGPRLYNEQFF.

A note on this clonotype: It is unclear where the CDR3 begins or ends on the DNA, so no DNA is shown, and the CDR3 is as TCRdb lists it. The gene calls are TRBV6-1 and TRBJ2-2; the table names TRBD2, a call not compared with the DNA. CDR1 is MNHNS, CDR2 SASEGT, per germline. The length of the CDR3 is 17 amino acids, counting both ends. CDR3 sequence reads: CASSKTNSGMYTGSCFF.

This clonotype was seen only a few times. The rearrangement links TRBV28 to TRBJ2-1; 7 bases match TRBD2. Trimming removed 5 bases from V and 4 bases from J; junction bases left unmatched: 11. Germline V gene lookup returns CDR1 MDHEN and CDR2 SYDVKM. The CDR3 is 16 residues long. The CDR3 loop is CASSPASSGEYNEQFF. CDR3 coding DNA: TGTGCCAGCAGTCCGGCGTCTAGCGGAGAATACAATGAGCAGTTCTTC.

This clonotype showed up just a few times. The rearrangement uses TRBV20-1 and TRBJ2-5; tentatively, D is TRBD2 (7 bases). This CDR3 contains 15 residues. V shed 6 bases and J shed 5 bases, with 22 bases lying between them. The germline V gene encodes CDR1 DFQATT and CDR2 SNEGSKA (reference sequence). The CDR3 DNA reads as TGCAGTGCCCTCACCGCGGGGGCCAAATTGGAGACCCAGTACTTC. Translation: CSALTAGAKLETQYF.

This clonotype was picked up many times. The CDR3 sequence is CASRGSRTENSPLHF. For the CDR3, the DNA is TGTGCCAGCAGGGGGAGTAGGACGGAGAATTCACCCCTCCACTTT. The chain links TRBV6-1 to TRBJ1-6; no clear D gene. Trimming left V 6 bases short and J 7 bases short, with 16 bases between. This CDR3 region has 15 residues. Germline lookup yields CDR1 MNHNS and CDR2 SASEGT.